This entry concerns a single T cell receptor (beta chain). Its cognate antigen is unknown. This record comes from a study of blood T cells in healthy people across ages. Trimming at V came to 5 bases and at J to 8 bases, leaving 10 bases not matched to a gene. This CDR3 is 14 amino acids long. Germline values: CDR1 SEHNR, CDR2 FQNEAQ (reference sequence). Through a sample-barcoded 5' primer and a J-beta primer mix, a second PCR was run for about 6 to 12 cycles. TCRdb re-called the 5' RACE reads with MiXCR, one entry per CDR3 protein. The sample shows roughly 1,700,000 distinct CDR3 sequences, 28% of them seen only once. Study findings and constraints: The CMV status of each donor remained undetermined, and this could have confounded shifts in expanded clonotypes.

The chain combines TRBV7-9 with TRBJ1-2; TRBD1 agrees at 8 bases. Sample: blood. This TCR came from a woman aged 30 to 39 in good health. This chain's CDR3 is CASSPSMTGVGYTF. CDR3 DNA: TGTGCCAGCAGCCCTAGTATGACAGGGGTCGGCTACACCTTC.